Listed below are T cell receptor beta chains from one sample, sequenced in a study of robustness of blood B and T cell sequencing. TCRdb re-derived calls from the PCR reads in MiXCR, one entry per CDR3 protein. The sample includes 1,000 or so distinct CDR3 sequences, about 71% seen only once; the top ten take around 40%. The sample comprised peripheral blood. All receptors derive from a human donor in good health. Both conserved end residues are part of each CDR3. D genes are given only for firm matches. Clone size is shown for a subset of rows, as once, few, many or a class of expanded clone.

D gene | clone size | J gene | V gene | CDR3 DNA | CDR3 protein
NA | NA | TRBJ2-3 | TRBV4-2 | TGTGCCAGCAGGCGGCTGGCGGGGAGCAACACAGATACGCAGTATTTT | CASRRLAGSNTDTQYF
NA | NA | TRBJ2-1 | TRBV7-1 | TGTGCCAGCAGCTCCTCAGGGAGGAATGAGCAGTTCTTC | CASSSSGRNEQFF
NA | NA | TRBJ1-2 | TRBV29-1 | TGCAGCGTTGGAGATATTCAGGGGCCTCGGTATGGCTACACCTTC | CSVGDIQGPRYGYTF
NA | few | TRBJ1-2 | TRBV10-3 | TGTGCCATCAGTCCATTGGACAGCTATGGCTACACCTTC | CAISPLDSYGYTF
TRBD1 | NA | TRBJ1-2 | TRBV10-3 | TGTGCCATCAGTGAGCCGAAACCGTGGGACAGGTCCTATGGCTACACCTTC | CAISEPKPWDRSYGYTF
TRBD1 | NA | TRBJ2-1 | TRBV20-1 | TGCAGTGCTCCCGTTAGGACAGGGCGAACCTACAATGAGCAGTTCTTC | CSAPVRTGRTYNEQFF
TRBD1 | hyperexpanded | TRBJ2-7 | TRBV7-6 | TGTGCCAGCAGCGGGGACAGGGCCTACGAGCAGTACTTC | CASSGDRAYEQYF
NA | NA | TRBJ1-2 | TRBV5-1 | TGCGCCAGCAGCTTGGAACAGGGTTATGGCTACACCTTC | CASSLEQGYGYTF
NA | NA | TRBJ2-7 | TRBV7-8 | TGTGCCAGCAGCTCCCCTATGGAAGCCTACGAGCAGTACTTC | CASSSPMEAYEQYF
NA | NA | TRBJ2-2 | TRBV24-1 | TGTGCCACCAGTGAAGTGGAGAGGACCGGGGAGCTGTTTTTT | CATSEVERTGELFF
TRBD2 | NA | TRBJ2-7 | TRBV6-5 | TGTGCCAGCAGTTACACAGCGGGGCTTAGCTCCTACGAGCAGTACTTC | CASSYTAGLSSYEQYF
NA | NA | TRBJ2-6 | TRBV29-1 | TGCAGCGTTGCACAGGGTTCTGGGGCCAACGTCCTGACTTTC | CSVAQGSGANVLTF
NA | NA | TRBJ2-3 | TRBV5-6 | TGTGCCAGCAGATTATGGGGGTTCACAGATACGCAGTATTTT | CASRLWGFTDTQYF
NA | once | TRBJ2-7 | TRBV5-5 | TGTGCCAGCAGCTTGGTAGAAGGGGTCCCCTACGAGCAGTACTTC | CASSLVEGVPYEQYF
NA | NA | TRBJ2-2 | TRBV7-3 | TGTGCCAGCAGCCCAACAGGGACGAACACCGGGGAGCTGTTTTTT | CASSPTGTNTGELFF
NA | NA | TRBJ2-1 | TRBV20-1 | TGCAGTGCTAGAGCCTTAGCGAGCTCCTACAATGAGCAGTTCTTC | CSARALASSYNEQFF
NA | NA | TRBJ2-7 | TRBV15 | TGTGCCACCAGCACCCAGGGAGGGGGGTACGAGCAGTACTTC | CATSTQGGGYEQYF
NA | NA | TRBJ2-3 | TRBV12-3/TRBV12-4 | TGTGCCAGCAGTCCCCGGCATGGCCACACAGATACGCAGTATTTT | CASSPRHGHTDTQYF
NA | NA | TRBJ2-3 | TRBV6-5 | TGTGCCAGCAGCCTGGGGGATACGCAGTATTTT | CASSLGDTQYF
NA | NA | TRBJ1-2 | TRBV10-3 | TGTGCCATCAGTGAGAGGGAGGTTGATGGCTACACCTTC | CAISEREVDGYTF
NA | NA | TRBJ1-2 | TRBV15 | TGTGCCACCAGCGGAACTCGGGGGAGCTATGGCTACACCTTC | CATSGTRGSYGYTF
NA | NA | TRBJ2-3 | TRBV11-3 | TGTGCCAGCAGCTTAGGCTCAGATACGCAGTATTTT | CASSLGSDTQYF
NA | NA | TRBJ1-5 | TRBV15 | TGTGCCACCAGCAGAGGGGGGCAGGCGGGGCAGCCCCAGCATTTT | CATSRGGQAGQPQHF
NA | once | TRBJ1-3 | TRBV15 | TGTGCCACCAGCAGAGATGTCCTCTTATACAGCTCTGGAAACACCATATATTTT | CATSRDVLLYSSGNTIYF
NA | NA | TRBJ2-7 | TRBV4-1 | TGCGCCAGCAGCCAAGGGTGGGGGCAGGGGAACTCCTACGAGCAGTACTTC | CASSQGWGQGNSYEQYF
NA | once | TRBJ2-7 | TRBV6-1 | TGTGCCAGCAACCCAGGGCCAGCCTCCTACGAGCAGTACTTC | CASNPGPASYEQYF
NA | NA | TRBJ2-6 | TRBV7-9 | TGTGCCAGCAGCTCCTCGAACTCTGGGGCCAACGTCCTGACTTTC | CASSSSNSGANVLTF
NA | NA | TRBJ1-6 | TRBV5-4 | TGTGCCAGCAGCTTGGCTGGTCAGGGTGGGTCACCCCTCCACTTT | CASSLAGQGGSPLHF
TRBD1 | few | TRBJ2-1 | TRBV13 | TGTGCCAGCAGCCCCCGTGGGCAGGGGGCCTGGAGTGAGCAGTTCTTC | CASSPRGQGAWSEQFF
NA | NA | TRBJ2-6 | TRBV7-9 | TGTGCCAGCAGCTACGGACGGGGCTCTGGGGCCAACGTCCTGACTTTC | CASSYGRGSGANVLTF
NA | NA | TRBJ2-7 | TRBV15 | TGTGCCACCAGCACCCATAATGACAGGTCCTACGAGCAGTACTTC | CATSTHNDRSYEQYF
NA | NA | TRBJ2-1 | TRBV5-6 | TGTGCCAGCAGCTTGGGGCACTACAATGAGCAGTTCTTC | CASSLGHYNEQFF
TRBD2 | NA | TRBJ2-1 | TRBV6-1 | TGTGCCAGCAGCCTACCCGGACTAGCGGGAAATGAGCAGTTCTTC | CASSLPGLAGNEQFF
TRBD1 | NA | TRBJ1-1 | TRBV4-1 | TGCGCCAGCAGCCAAGGGGACAGGAACACTGAAGCTTTCTTT | CASSQGDRNTEAFF
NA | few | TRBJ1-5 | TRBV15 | TGTGCCACCAGCAGAAACTATGGCAATCAGCCCCAGCATTTT | CATSRNYGNQPQHF
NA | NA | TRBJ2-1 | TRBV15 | TGTGCCACCAGCAGAGGACCGATGAGCTCCTACAATGAGCAGTTCTTC | CATSRGPMSSYNEQFF
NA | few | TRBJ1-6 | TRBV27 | TGTGCCAGCAGAGACGGGGGGAAAAATTCACCCCTCCACTTT | CASRDGGKNSPLHF
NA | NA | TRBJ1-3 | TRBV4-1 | TGCGCCAGCAGCCAAGATTGGGGAAACACCATATATTTT | CASSQDWGNTIYF
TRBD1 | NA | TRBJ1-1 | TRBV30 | TGTGCCTGGACGACAGGGACTGAAGCTTTCTTT | CAWTTGTEAFF
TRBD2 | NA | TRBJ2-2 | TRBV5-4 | TGTGCCAGCAGCTCGGGACTAGCGGGGGGGACCGGGGAGCTGTTTTTT | CASSSGLAGGTGELFF
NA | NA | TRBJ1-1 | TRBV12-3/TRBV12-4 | TGTGCCAGCAGTCGGACCTTGAGCAGGAGCACTGAAGCTTTCTTT | CASSRTLSRSTEAFF
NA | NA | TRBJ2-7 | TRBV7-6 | TGTGCCAGCAGCTTAGCGCAGGCGGGGCACAACGAGCAGTACTTC | CASSLAQAGHNEQYF